This paragraph covers one T cell receptor (beta chain) sequence. Its antigen remains unknown. Only in-frame clones appear in the TCRdb table, and some are missing; sequencing was by immunoSEQ multiplex PCR. The sample shows roughly 87,000 clones, 89% of them seen only once. Time point described: pretreatment peripheral blood. The study collected 1 to 8 samples per patient, pretreatment and on-treatment. This record comes from a study of PD-L1 blockade in urothelial cancer. At the level of the study: The analyses of blood took place 3 weeks (second dose) and 6 weeks after treatment start. Researchers found blood samples held a median of 141,255 T cells. Study results and caveats: Better survival was predicted by below-median pretreatment blood TCR clonality.

Germline loops: CDR1 LGHNT, CDR2 FRNRAP. V shed 1 base and J shed 2 bases, with 8 bases lying between them. The CDR3 consists of 14 residues. The TCR originated in a woman older than 75 with urothelial cancer. The rearrangement links TRBV12-5 to TRBJ1-2; D unresolved. The source material was PBMCs, sampled around atezolizumab (anti-PD-L1) treatment. This chain's CDR3 is CASGLGAGNYGYTF. CDR3 nucleotides: TGTGCTAGTGGTTTGGGGGCAGGCAACTATGGCTACACCTTC.